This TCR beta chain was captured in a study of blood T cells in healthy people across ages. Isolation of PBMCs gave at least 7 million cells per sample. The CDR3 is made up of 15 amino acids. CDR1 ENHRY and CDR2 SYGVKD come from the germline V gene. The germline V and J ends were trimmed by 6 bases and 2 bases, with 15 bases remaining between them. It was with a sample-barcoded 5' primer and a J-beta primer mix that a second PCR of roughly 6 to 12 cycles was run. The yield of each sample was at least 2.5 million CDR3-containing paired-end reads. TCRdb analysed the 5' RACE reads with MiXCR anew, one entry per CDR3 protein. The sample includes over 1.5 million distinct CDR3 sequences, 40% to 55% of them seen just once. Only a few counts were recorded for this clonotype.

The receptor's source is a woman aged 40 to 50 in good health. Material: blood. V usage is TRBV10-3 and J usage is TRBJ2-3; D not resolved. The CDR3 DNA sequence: TGTGCCATCAGCCTCCTTCGGCCCGACACAGATACGCAGTATTTT. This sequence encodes CAISLLRPDTDTQYF.